A selection of T cell receptor beta chains follows, all from one sample in a study of T cells in localized non-small cell lung cancer. Profiling relied on immunoSEQ multiplex PCR, and the TCRdb table lists in-frame clones only, not all of them. The sample includes about 23,000 clones, 75% to 95% seen only once; the top ten take 6.9%. The sequencing used peripheral blood, collected before any cancer treatment. Every receptor here comes from a woman aged 40 to 75 with stage I lung adenocarcinoma. Each CDR3 is given without its conserved first and last residue. Size is omitted from some rows. Given values are once, few, many or a class for expanded clones.

ASSPTNTGELF,once,TRBJ2-2,TRBV28
ASSGDQETQY,NA,TRBJ2-5,TRBV27
ASSQSGTGIRQPQH,NA,TRBJ1-5,TRBV19
ASSLGGLVRDTQY,NA,TRBJ2-3,TRBV11-2
ATSRDRGLIYEQY,NA,TRBJ2-7,TRBV15
ASSIDYSRVWRETQY,NA,TRBJ2-5,TRBV19
ASSNRGVRETQY,NA,TRBJ2-5,TRBV19
ASNNGGSGRKLF,NA,TRBJ1-4,TRBV19
ASSEQGGYGYT,NA,TRBJ1-2,TRBV9
ASSLVLAAGATGELF,NA,TRBJ2-2,TRBV7-2
ASSQDRAPYEQY,NA,TRBJ2-7,TRBV11-3
ASSRTSGRPRQF,NA,TRBJ2-1,TRBV6-5
ASSDRGSEQY,once,NA,TRBV7-2
ASSSDRAYEQY,NA,TRBJ2-7,TRBV11-3
AWSRQGAREKLF,NA,TRBJ1-4,TRBV30
ASSPTSSNTEAF,once,TRBJ1-1,TRBV5-1
ASSFSSGNEQF,NA,TRBJ2-1,TRBV7-3
ASSLGGTGEQY,NA,TRBJ2-7,TRBV7-3
ASSNSGRADTQY,NA,TRBJ2-3,TRBV19
AWSPGVWDQETQY,NA,TRBJ2-5,TRBV30
ASSLVPGLAGIKTQY,NA,TRBJ2-5,TRBV27
ASSLAAVAGPKYEQY,NA,TRBJ2-7,TRBV11-2
ASSAGRNYEQY,NA,TRBJ2-7,TRBV19
ASSVEGLGDTQY,few,TRBJ2-3,TRBV9
ASSPPSGRLSETQY,NA,TRBJ2-5,TRBV7-2
ASSPVGVPPDTQY,NA,TRBJ2-3,TRBV4-3
ASSPRGYDTEAF,NA,TRBJ1-1,TRBV9
ASSSGQNEKLF,NA,TRBJ1-4,TRBV5-1
ASSPLHPPYEQY,NA,TRBJ2-7,TRBV28
ASSVAGSPYNEQF,NA,TRBJ2-1,TRBV9
ASSPPIALGQPGHTGELF,once,TRBJ2-2,TRBV18
ASSSVHRPEAF,NA,TRBJ1-1,TRBV28
ASRLRVNEQF,NA,TRBJ2-1,TRBV28
ASSPRGAGVGGETQY,NA,TRBJ2-5,TRBV11-2
ASSSGLATGELF,NA,TRBJ2-2,TRBV27
AGQQGWSGEQY,NA,TRBJ2-7,TRBV6-6
AISDRIAGVGDNEQF,NA,TRBJ2-1,TRBV10-3
ASTLRIGGRVHNEQF,NA,TRBJ2-1,TRBV5-6
ASSFPQWTTQY,NA,TRBJ2-5,TRBV7-2
ASSPRTGFPRNEQY,NA,TRBJ2-7,TRBV9
ASSPNRAGANVLT,NA,TRBJ2-6,TRBV18
ASSLGQISEAF,NA,TRBJ1-1,TRBV5-1